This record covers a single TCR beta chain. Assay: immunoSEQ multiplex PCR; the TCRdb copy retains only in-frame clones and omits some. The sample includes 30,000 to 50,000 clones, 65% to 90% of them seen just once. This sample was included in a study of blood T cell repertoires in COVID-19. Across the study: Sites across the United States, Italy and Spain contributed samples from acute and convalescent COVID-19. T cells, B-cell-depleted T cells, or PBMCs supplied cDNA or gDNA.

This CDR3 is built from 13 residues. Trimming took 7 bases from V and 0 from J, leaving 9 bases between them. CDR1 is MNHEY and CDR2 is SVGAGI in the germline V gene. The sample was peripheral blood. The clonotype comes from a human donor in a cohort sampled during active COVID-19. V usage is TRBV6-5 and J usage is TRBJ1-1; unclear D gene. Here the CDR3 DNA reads TGTGCCAGCACCCGTCTCCTGAACACTGAAGCTTTCTTT. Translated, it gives CASTRLLNTEAFF.